This TCR beta chain emerged from a study of human T cells and chemical hapten exposure. Study in general: 2% DPC was applied to roughly 2 cm by roughly 2 cm of upper inner arm skin for sensitization. TCR yields differed between samples (mainly from small differences in pooled library volume).

Between the trimmed V and J ends, which lost 0 bases and 8 bases, there was a span of 17 bases. The CDR3 spans 16 residues. CDR1 is SGDLS, CDR2 YYNGEE, per germline. As for time point: pre-sensitization, week 0. Described treatment: therapeutic diphenylcyclopropenone sensitization with weekly scalp DPC. Total RNA was isolated from unfractionated whole blood. Whole-study findings and limits: Donors, who had alopecia, may show an immune response that differs from healthy people's.

TCRdb passed the RACE reads through MiXCR, listing each CDR3 protein once. The sample contains tens of thousands of distinct CDR3 sequences, roughly 11% of which appear only once. Concerning this clonotype: What it binds is unknown.

The rearrangement uses TRBV9 and TRBJ2-2; D not resolved. Sequencing used whole blood, obtained in connection with sensitization to the hapten diphenylcyclopropenone (DPC). This clonotype originated in a woman in her fifties or sixties with alopecia areata. Some clones in this sample may be carry-over from other donors' samples. This chain's CDR3 is CASSVATDRLFGELFF. Written as DNA, the CDR3 is TGTGCCAGCAGCGTAGCTACAGACCGCCTTTTTGGGGAGCTGTTTTTT.